The entry that follows covers one T cell receptor beta chain sequence. As yet, its antigen is unknown. Additional DNA sequences in this sample encode the identical CDR3. This record belongs to a study of cytomegalovirus exposure and HLA in healthy donors. Germline lookup yields CDR1 SGHRS and CDR2 YFSETQ. The V segment lost 3 bases and the J segment 0 bases; nucleotides outside the gene matches: 1. The CDR3 runs 14 residues. The data were produced by immunoSEQ multiplex PCR, yet TCRdb's version contains in-frame clones alone and is incomplete. The repertoire includes some 98,000 clones, approximately 90% of them detected once, and roughly 3.9% sits in the top ten. Whole-study findings and limits: Most TCR sequences showed up rarely, but some public TCRs showed up in many donors. Subsequent analysis found a tendency for first-cohort TCR clusters to co-occur within the 95 to 150 validation repertoires.

V usage is TRBV5-1 and J usage is TRBJ2-3, with 7 bases that match TRBD2. The sample was PBMCs. This receptor was taken from a woman in her twenties or thirties in good health and CMV-seronegative. The CDR3 here is CASSSGGSTDTQYF. The CDR3 DNA follows: TGCGCCAGCAGCTCGGGGGGTAGCACAGATACGCAGTATTTT.